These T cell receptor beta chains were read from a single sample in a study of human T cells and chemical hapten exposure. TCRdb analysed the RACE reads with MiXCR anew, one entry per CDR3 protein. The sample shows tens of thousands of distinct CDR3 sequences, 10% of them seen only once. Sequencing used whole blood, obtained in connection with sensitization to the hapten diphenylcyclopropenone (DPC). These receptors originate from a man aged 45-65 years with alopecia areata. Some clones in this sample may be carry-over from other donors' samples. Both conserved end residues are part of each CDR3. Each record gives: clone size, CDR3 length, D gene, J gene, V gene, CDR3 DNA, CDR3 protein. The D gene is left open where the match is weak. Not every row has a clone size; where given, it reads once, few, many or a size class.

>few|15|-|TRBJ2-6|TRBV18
TGTGCCAGCTCACCACCGGTACGTGGGGCCAACGTCCTGACTTTC
CASSPPVRGANVLTF
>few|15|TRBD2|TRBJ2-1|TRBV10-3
TGTGCCATCAGCCGACTAGCGGGAGCTGACAATGAGCAGTTCTTC
CAISRLAGADNEQFF
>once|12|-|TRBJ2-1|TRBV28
TGTGCCAGCAGCCTGAGCGGGAATGAGCAGTTCTTC
CASSLSGNEQFF
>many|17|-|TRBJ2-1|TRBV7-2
TGTGCCAGCAGCTTAGGAAGAGGATTAGCTTCCTACAATGAGCAGTTCTTC
CASSLGRGLASYNEQFF
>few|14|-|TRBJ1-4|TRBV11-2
TGTGCCAGCAGCTCCTACGCGGGGGGGGAAAAACTGTTTTTT
CASSSYAGGEKLFF
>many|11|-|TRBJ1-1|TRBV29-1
TGCAGTGGAGGCGGGAACACTGAAGCTTTCTTT
CSGGGNTEAFF
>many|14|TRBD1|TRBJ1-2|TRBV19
TGTGCCAGTAGACCGGGACAGGGCGCCTATGGCTACACCTTC
CASRPGQGAYGYTF
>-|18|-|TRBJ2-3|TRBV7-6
TGTGCCAGCAGCTTAGATTCTTTTAATATGGCCTCCCGGGGTAGTTGGTATTTT
CASSLDSFNMASRGSWYF
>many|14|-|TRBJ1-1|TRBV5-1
TGCGCCAGCACGTTCGGGGTCGAGGGAACTGAAGCTTTCTTT
CASTFGVEGTEAFF
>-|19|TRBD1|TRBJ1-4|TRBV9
TGTGCCAGCAGCGGGGGGACTGGGTTAAGACAGGGATTTAATGAAAAACTGTTTTTT
CASSGGTGLRQGFNEKLFF
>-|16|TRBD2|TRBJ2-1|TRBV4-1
TGCGCCAGCAGCACATCCGGGACTAGAAACTTCAATGAGCAGTTCTTC
CASSTSGTRNFNEQFF
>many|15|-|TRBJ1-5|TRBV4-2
TGTGCCAGCAGCCAAGTGGGCTATCGGGATCAGCCCCAGCATTTT
CASSQVGYRDQPQHF
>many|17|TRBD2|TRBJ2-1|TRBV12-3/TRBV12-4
TGTGCCAGCAGTTTAAGAGAGGGTCTAGCGGGAGGTAATGAGCAGTTCTTC
CASSLREGLAGGNEQFF
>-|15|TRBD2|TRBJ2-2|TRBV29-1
TGCAGCGCCGTGACTAGCGGGAGTGACACCGGGGAGCTGTTTTTT
CSAVTSGSDTGELFF
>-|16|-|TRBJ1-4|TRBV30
TGTGCCTGGAGTCCTACGGGAGGGAGCCCTAATGAAAAACTGTTTTTT
CAWSPTGGSPNEKLFF
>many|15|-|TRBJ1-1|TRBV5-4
TGTGCCAGCAGCTCGGCGGGGGGGCAGTACACTGAAGCTTTCTTT
CASSSAGGQYTEAFF
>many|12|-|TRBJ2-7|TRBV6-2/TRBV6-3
TGTGCCAGCAGTTCCCAAGGGCAGGAGCAGTACTTC
CASSSQGQEQYF
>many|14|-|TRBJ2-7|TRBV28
TGTGCCAGCAATTCGATAGGGGCCTCCTACGAGCAGTACTTC
CASNSIGASYEQYF
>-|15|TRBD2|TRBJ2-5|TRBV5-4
TGTGCCAGCAGCTTGGGAGGACTAGCCGTAGAGACCCAGTACTTC
CASSLGGLAVETQYF
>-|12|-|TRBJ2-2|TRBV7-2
TGTGCCAGCAGCTTGGTTCGGGGGGAGCTGTTTTTT
CASSLVRGELFF
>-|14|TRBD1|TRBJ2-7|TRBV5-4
TGTGCCAGCAGCTCACAGGGGGCGGGTTACGAGCAGTACTTC
CASSSQGAGYEQYF
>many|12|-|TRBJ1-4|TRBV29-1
TGCAGCGTTGGGTATGGGTTGGAAAAACTGTTTTTT
CSVGYGLEKLFF
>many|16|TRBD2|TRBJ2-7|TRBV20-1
TGCAGTGCTAGAGATCAAGCGGGAGGGTATCTCAGCGAGCAGTACTTC
CSARDQAGGYLSEQYF
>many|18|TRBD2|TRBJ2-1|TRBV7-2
TGTGCCAGCAGCTCGGGACTTAGGGGACTAGGAACCTACAATGAGCAGTTCTTC
CASSSGLRGLGTYNEQFF
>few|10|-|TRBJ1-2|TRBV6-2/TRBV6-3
TGTGCCGCCGGGCCCTATGGCTACACCTTC
CAAGPYGYTF
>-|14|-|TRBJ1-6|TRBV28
TGTGCCAGCACCCCCGGGGGACATTTTTCACCCCTCCACTTT
CASTPGGHFSPLHF